This T cell receptor beta chain was found in a study of T-cell reconstitution after alpha-beta-depleted transplantation in children. Study-wide results and limits: T-cell numbers and diversity, one year after transplant, stemmed largely from T cells that were newly produced.

Trimming pared 5 bases from V and 0 bases from J, leaving 11 bases between. This CDR3 comprises 15 residues. Looked up from germline, CDR1 is SEHNR and CDR2 is FQNEAQ (reference sequence). TCRbeta library preparation incorporated unique molecular identifiers. Each CDR3 protein is one row after TCRdb ran MiXCR on the PCR reads. The sample carries more than 200,000 distinct CDR3 sequences, approximately 8.4% recorded once. A note on this clonotype: Its antigen is undetermined.

The input for sequencing was PBMCs, mostly from graft donor cells, taken 360 days after TCRalphabeta/CD19-depleted stem cell transplant. The clonotype comes from a male patient between 2 and 10 years old who had a stem cell transplant for acute myeloid leukemia, so the T cells may come from the graft donor. The gene calls are TRBV7-9 and TRBJ2-1; D is possibly TRBD2 (5 bases). CDR3 DNA: TGTGCCAGCAGCCGGGGTTCAAGCTCCTACAATGAGCAGTTCTTC. The encoded protein is CASSRGSSSYNEQFF.